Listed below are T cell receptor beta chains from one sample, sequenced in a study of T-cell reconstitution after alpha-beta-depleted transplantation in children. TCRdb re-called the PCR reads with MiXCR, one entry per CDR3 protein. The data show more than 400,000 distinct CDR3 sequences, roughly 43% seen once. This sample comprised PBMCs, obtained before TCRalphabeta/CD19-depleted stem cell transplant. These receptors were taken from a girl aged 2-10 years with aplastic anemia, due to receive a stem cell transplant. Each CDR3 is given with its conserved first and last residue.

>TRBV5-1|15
CASQLGLGSYNEQFF
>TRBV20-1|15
CSASETRYTYNEQFF
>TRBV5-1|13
CASSQSMEDTQYF
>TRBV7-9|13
CASSSTAIGELFF
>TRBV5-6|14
CASSPRLGGGEQFF
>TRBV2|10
CASQLETQYF
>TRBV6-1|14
CASRASGGPYEQYF
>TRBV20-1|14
CSVLTSGRSIEQFF
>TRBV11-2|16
CASSLGTGTTNSPLHF
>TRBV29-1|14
CSVERGRGPETQYF
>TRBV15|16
CATSQLLASGANVLTF